A selection of T cell receptor beta chains follows, all from one sample in a study of cytomegalovirus exposure and HLA in healthy donors. The assay was immunoSEQ multiplex PCR, and TCRdb's table has in-frame clones only and misses some. This sample contains about 130,000 clones. Sequencing was performed on PBMCs. The receptors shown here come from a young man in good health and CMV-seronegative. Each CDR3 is given with its conserved first and last residue. A D gene is named only where the DNA matches it firmly.

D,J,V,CDR3,DNA
-,TRBJ1-6,TRBV11-1,CASSLLVAGAPLHF,TGTGCCAGCAGCTTGTTAGTGGCCGGGGCACCCCTCCACTTT
-,TRBJ1-5,TRBV6-5,CASSYTGYQPQHF,TGTGCCAGCAGTTACACAGGGTATCAGCCCCAGCATTTT
-,TRBJ2-5,TRBV7-9,CASSLGAAQETQYF,TGTGCCAGCAGCTTAGGGGCAGCACAAGAGACCCAGTACTTC
-,TRBJ2-3,TRBV11-3,CASSRQGPDTQYF,TGTGCCAGCAGCCGACAAGGCCCAGATACGCAGTATTTT
-,TRBJ2-1,TRBV9,CASSVEFRRNEQFF,TGTGCCAGCAGCGTAGAGTTCCGGAGAAATGAGCAGTTCTTC
TRBD1,TRBJ1-1,TRBV29-1,CSVRQGARTEAFF,TGCAGCGTCCGACAGGGGGCGCGAACTGAAGCTTTCTTT
-,TRBJ2-3,TRBV10-3,CANSGGTDTQYF,TGTGCCAACAGCGGAGGCACAGATACGCAGTATTTT
-,TRBJ1-1,TRBV6-1,CASSPPGDTEAFF,TGTGCCAGCAGTCCCCCAGGGGACACTGAAGCTTTCTTT
TRBD2,TRBJ2-3,TRBV7-9,CASSPILRVGGEDTQYF,TGTGCCAGCAGCCCCATTCTAAGGGTCGGGGGGGAAGATACGCAGTATTTT
-,TRBJ2-7,TRBV5-1,CASSLEATGEQYF,TGCGCCAGCAGCTTGGAGGCAACAGGCGAGCAGTACTTC
-,TRBJ1-1,TRBV7-2,CASSSAGTANTEAFF,TGTGCCAGCAGCTCAGCCGGGACTGCTAACACTGAAGCTTTCTTT
TRBD1,TRBJ2-1,TRBV25-1,CASSLAGTGYNEQFF,TGTGCCAGCAGCTTAGCCGGGACAGGCTACAATGAGCAGTTCTTC
-,TRBJ2-7,TRBV28,CASSFKGQTFYEQYF,TGTGCCAGCAGTTTTAAGGGGCAGACTTTCTACGAGCAGTACTTC
-,TRBJ1-3,TRBV5-1,CASSLLGPTSSGNTIYF,TGCGCCAGCAGCTTGCTTGGGCCCACTTCCTCTGGAAACACCATATATTTT
-,TRBJ2-7,TRBV9,CASSVGQGTYEQYF,TGTGCCAGCAGCGTAGGGCAGGGAACCTACGAGCAGTACTTC
-,TRBJ2-2,TRBV18,CASSHTGERYTGELFF,TGTGCCAGCTCACATACAGGAGAGAGGTACACCGGGGAGCTGTTTTTT
-,TRBJ1-5,TRBV7-3,CASSLGGGDQPQHF,TGTGCCAGCAGCTTGGGAGGGGGAGATCAGCCCCAGCATTTT
-,TRBJ1-3,TRBV30,CAWSALYDTIYF,TGTGCCTGGAGTGCTCTATACGACACCATATATTTT